This TCR beta chain was sequenced during a study of naive and memory T cell subsets. Germline V CDR1 and CDR2: MNHEY, SMNVEV (reference sequence). The CDR3 has 14 residues. V gave up 6 bases and J gave up 2 bases, with 14 bases separating them. An equimolar mix of two oligonucleotides served as the beta constant-region primer for TRBC1 and TRBC2. The ligated cDNA underwent four PCR rounds using SP2 and nested alpha and beta constant-region primers. The cDNA 3' end received a ligated single-stranded oligonucleotide carrying the SP2 primer and a 12-nucleotide UMI. TCRdb re-called the UMI-ligation and nested PCR reads through MiXCR, storing one row per CDR3 protein. Among 150,000 or so distinct CDR3 sequences listed, under 25% were seen once. Separate alpha and beta amplification began at the second PCR step. CD4 T cells were positively selected, then CD8 T cells from the CD4-negative fraction. Broader study findings: From naive to CM, EM and EMRA, diversity decreased and Gini increased. Possibly reflecting memory cells re-expressing CD45RA, a few larger clonotypes occurred in naive repertoires, especially CD8.

This clonotype was observed a few times. Its antigen remains unknown. This receptor was identified in a human donor in good health. The chain joins TRBV27 to TRBJ2-7; D possibly uses TRBD1 or TRBD2 (5 bases each). Sequences were obtained from naive CD4+ T cells from blood. The CDR3 DNA follows: TGTGCCAGCAGATCGGGGACCGCAACCTACGAGCAGTACTTC. It translates to CASRSGTATYEQYF.